Sequencing of this T cell receptor beta chain was carried out in a study of blood T cell repertoires in COVID-19 (dated by TCRdb to the early 2020s). Turning to the overall study: The collaborator samples originated in the United States, Italy and Spain and spanned the acute and convalescent phases of COVID-19. Samples were obtained from the ongoing ImmuneRACE study (first 160 participants) and from roughly 1,300 subjects provided by 6 global collaborators. The repertoires were released in a freely available public database meant as a resource for research on the immune response to SARS-CoV-2. Where available, HLA class I and class II types were obtained from metadata supplied by the sample provider rather than from assay-based typing. Nearly every sample came with metadata listing a de-identified subject ID, COVID-19 status, age in years and sex. Subjects who had been exposed to COVID-19, were actively infected with it, or had recovered from it provided the deeply sampled blood TCRbeta repertoires that made up the dataset. The material from the prospective study consisted of cDNA or gDNA derived from T cells, B-cell-depleted T cells, or PBMCs.

The investigation overall reported the following: The amount of clinical and demographic metadata varied by source and participant and was provided uncurated.

To note about this clone: There is no known antigen for this receptor. It has no much larger one-base neighbor in the sample; base qualities were not kept. Within the sample, other DNA sequences also encode this same CDR3.

TCRbeta CDR3 regions were amplified from genomic DNA by means of the immunoSEQ Assay, a bias-controlled multiplex PCR. The original pipeline was this. The number of nucleated cells in each sample was estimated from the amplification of reference gene primers within the assay. To quantify the absolute abundance of each unique TCRbeta CDR3 rearrangement, sequence reads were collapsed and filtered. For each sample, productive Simpson clonality was calculated as the square root of Simpson's diversity index over productive rearrangements. As stored in TCRdb, this immuneACCESS dataset retains in-frame rearrangements with V and J assigned. A fraction of the clones does not appear; measured against another copy, unresolved V genes explain less than half of the discrepancy, and the remainder lacks a known reason. V and J calls and clone size are given by that table; D and trimming were obtained from the DNA. For this sample there are under 300,000 clones; nearly 90% appear just once. The ten largest clones take up 2.1% of the sample.

Counted from cysteine to phenylalanine, this CDR3 has 14 amino acids. The DNA shown is the 42-base CDR3, in frame from base 1. The germline V gene (reference sequence) sets CDR1 to LGHDT and CDR2 to YNNKEL. V loses 1 base, J loses 9 bases, and the germline ends lie 10 bases apart. At one collaborating source in Seattle, patients were enrolled during active infection and were followed longitudinally through the course of disease. The collaborating institutions used their own protocols to collect whole blood in K2EDTA tubes. For TCRbeta analysis, collaborators shipped samples in one of three forms: frozen whole blood, isolated PBMCs, or DNA extracted from either of those sample types.

The sample was peripheral blood. Recombination linked TRBV3-1 (or the pseudogene TRBV3-2) to TRBJ1-6; a tentative D match to TRBD1 spans 5 bases. The clonotype originates from a woman in her fifties or sixties with COVID-19, enrolled during active disease. The nucleotides are TGTGCCAGCAGCCAAGGGGCCCAGGGTTCACCCCTCCACTTT. It specifies CASSQGAQGSPLHF.